These 27 T cell receptor beta chains were sequenced from one sample in a study of somatic mutations in cytotoxic T cells in rheumatoid arthritis. Data came from immunoSEQ multiplex PCR; TCRdb stores just in-frame clones and leaves some out. This table holds roughly 20,000 clones, about four fifths found once. The sample taken for sequencing was CD8+ T cells sorted from blood. The source of these receptors is an adult with rheumatoid arthritis.

Only one count was recorded for this clone. The CDR3 bases are TGTGCCAGCAGCTTGGCCCGCCTGACAGGGAACTATGGCTACACCTTC. Protein product: CASSLARLTGNYGYTF. The chain combines TRBV5-6 with TRBJ1-2; 7 bases line up with TRBD1. V gave up 0 bases and J gave up 2 bases; unmatched junction bases: 7. The CDR3 consists of 16 residues. Germline CDR1 SGHDT, CDR2 YYEEEE.

This chain uses TRBV19 with TRBJ2-3; 13 bases agree with TRBD2. The V gene end was trimmed by 7 bases and the J gene end by 0 bases; junction bases not matched to a gene: 4. This CDR3 is built from 16 residues. Germline CDR1 is LNHDA and CDR2 is SQIVND (reference sequence). The CDR3: CASNGLAGASTDTQYF. The CDR3 DNA reads as TGTGCCAGTAACGGACTAGCGGGAGCCAGCACAGATACGCAGTATTTT.

The chain recombines TRBV7-6 with TRBJ2-5, with 10 bases aligning to TRBD2. The V segment lost 6 bases and the J segment 4 bases; nucleotides outside the gene matches: 8. The CDR3 has 15 amino acids. The germline CDR1 and CDR2 sequences are SGHVS and FNYEAQ. CDR3 region: CASRFTSGVIETQYF. Written as DNA, the CDR3 is TGTGCCAGCAGATTCACTAGCGGGGTGATAGAGACCCAGTACTTC.

V is TRBV14 and J is TRBJ2-6; maybe TRBD2 (5 bases). CDR1 SGHDN and CDR2 FVKESK come from the germline V gene. The CDR3 spans 17 residues. V lost 1 base and J 0 bases, leaving 10 bases between the germline ends. The CDR3 nucleotides read TGTGCCAGCAGCCAAGGGGCGGGCCGCTCTGGGGCCAACGTCCTGACTTTC. Its protein product is CASSQGAGRSGANVLTF.

Within the sample, this clone is medium-sized. The V gene is TRBV29-1, the J gene TRBJ1-1; D remains ambiguous. The CDR3 consists of 13 residues. The germline V gene has CDR1 SQVTM and CDR2 ANQGSEA. With 7 bases removed from V and 4 bases from J, the gap between germline ends came to 16 bases. The CDR3 loop is CSATRTDGTEAFF. The DNA of the CDR3 is TGCAGCGCTACCCGGACTGACGGCACTGAAGCTTTCTTT.

V gene TRBV5-1 combines with J gene TRBJ2-5, with no clear D. Per the germline V gene, CDR1 is SGHRS and CDR2 is YFSETQ. V lost 2 bases, J lost 2 bases, and 22 bases lay in between. This CDR3 is built from 18 residues. CDR3 sequence: CASSFVGGLRVDQETQYF. The CDR3 nucleotides read TGCGCCAGCAGCTTCGTCGGCGGCCTACGAGTGGATCAAGAGACCCAGTACTTC. The full variable domain, in which reference TRBV5-1 and TRBJ2-5 provide the parts outside the CDR3, is KAGVTQTPRYLIKTRGQQVTLSCSPISGHRSVSWYQQTPGQGLQFLFEYFSETQRNKGNFPGRFSGRQFSNSRSEMNVSTLELGDSALYLCASSFVGGLRVDQETQYFGPGTRLLVL.

This clone turned up a few times. V gene TRBV2 combines with J gene TRBJ2-2, with 7 bases that match TRBD2. Looked up from germline, CDR1 is SNHLY and CDR2 is FYNNEI. The CDR3 extends over 17 amino acids. Trimming removed 4 bases from V and 1 base from J; junction bases left unmatched: 9. CDR3: CASSVPRLAENTGELFF. The CDR3 DNA reads TGTGCCAGCAGTGTTCCCCGACTAGCCGAGAACACCGGGGAGCTGTTTTTT. Full variable domain (rest looked up from reference TRBV2 and TRBJ2-2): EPEVTQTPSHQVTQMGQEVILRCVPISNHLYFYWYRQILGQKVEFLVSFYNNEISEKSEIFDDQFSVERPDGSNFTLKIRSTKLEDSAMYFCASSVPRLAENTGELFFGEGSRLTVL.

The chain links TRBV29-1 to TRBJ2-3; D may be TRBD1 or TRBD2 (5 bases each). The germline gives CDR1 SQVTM, CDR2 ANQGSEA. Between the trimmed V and J ends, which lost 7 bases and 12 bases, there was a span of 17 bases. The CDR3 runs 11 residues. The CDR3 loop is CSAPERDRQYF. In nucleotides, the CDR3 is TGCAGCGCTCCTGAGAGGGACCGACAGTATTTT.

The CDR3 DNA reads as TGTGCCAGTAGTATCGGGTGGGGGCGATTCACAGATACGCAGTATTTT. Protein product: CASSIGWGRFTDTQYF. The chain employs TRBV19 and TRBJ2-3; D is perhaps TRBD1 (6 bases). CDR1 and CDR2 from the germline V gene are LNHDA and SQIVND (reference sequence). CDR3 size: 16 residues. V was clipped by 3 bases and J by 2 bases, with 15 bases between them.

The genes are TRBV6-5 and TRBJ1-1; the D is unclear. Germline V gives CDR1 MNHEY, CDR2 SVGAGI. CDR3 length equals 12 residues. Trimming stripped 4 bases from V and 6 bases from J, with 9 bases between. The CDR3 loop is CASSFLGAEAFF. In DNA form, the CDR3 reads TGTGCCAGCAGTTTCCTCGGGGCTGAAGCTTTCTTT.

This clone has only one observation. V gene TRBV13 combines with J gene TRBJ2-3; D may be TRBD1 or TRBD2 (5 bases each). The V gene lost 5 bases and the J gene lost 8 bases, with 11 bases spanning the gap. The germline CDR1 and CDR2 sequences are PRHDT and FYEKMQ (reference sequence). CDR3 length: 12 amino acids. CDR3 bases: TGTGCCAGCAGCCCCCTGGGGGTTACGCAGTATTTT. The encoded protein is CASSPLGVTQYF. Drawing the rest from reference TRBV13 and TRBJ2-3, the complete variable domain is AAGVIQSPRHLIKEKRETATLKCYPIPRHDTVYWYQQGPGQDPQFLISFYEKMQSDKGSIPDRFSAQQFSDYHSELNMSSLELGDSALYFCASSPLGVTQYFGPGTRLTVL.

This chain uses TRBV28 with TRBJ2-7, with D possibly TRBD2 on 6 matching bases. This CDR3 comprises 13 residues. Germline loops: CDR1 MDHEN, CDR2 SYDVKM. V gave up 2 bases and J gave up 6 bases, with 11 bases separating them. CDR3 in amino acids: CASSLMAGIEQYF. CDR3 DNA: TGTGCCAGCAGTTTAATGGCGGGAATCGAGCAGTACTTC.

The rearrangement joins TRBV5-1 to TRBJ2-7, with TRBD2 matching over 11 bases. The J segment lost 1 base and the V segment lost 0 bases, leaving 3 bases of the junction unmatched. Germline V gene sequence: CDR1 SGHRS, CDR2 YFSETQ. CDR3 length: 16 residues. The CDR3 region is CASSLGPSGGSYEQYF. In nucleotides, the CDR3 is TGCGCCAGCAGCTTGGGCCCTAGCGGGGGGTCCTACGAGCAGTACTTC. Combining the CDR3 with reference TRBV5-1 and TRBJ2-7 gives the whole variable domain KAGVTQTPRYLIKTRGQQVTLSCSPISGHRSVSWYQQTPGQGLQFLFEYFSETQRNKGNFPGRFSGRQFSNSRSEMNVSTLELGDSALYLCASSLGPSGGSYEQYFGPGTRLTVT.

This chain connects TRBV5-5 to TRBJ1-5; tentative D call: TRBD1 (6 bases). CDR1 and CDR2 (germline): SGHKS, YYEKEE (reference sequence). The CDR3 totals 12 residues. V shed 4 bases and J shed 11 bases, with 13 bases lying between them. CDR3 in amino acids: CASSQEQGTQHF. The CDR3 DNA follows: TGTGCCAGCAGCCAGGAACAGGGAACCCAGCATTTT.

This clone was found once. The chain uses TRBV5-6 and TRBJ1-2; 9 nucleotides match TRBD1. Germline values: CDR1 SGHDT, CDR2 YYEEEE. After removal of 3 bases from V and 4 bases from J, the junction contained 10 bases not matched to a gene. This CDR3 is 16 amino acids long. The CDR3 loop is CASSSGQGHLGYGYTF. In DNA, the CDR3 is TGTGCCAGCAGCTCGGGACAGGGACATCTGGGCTATGGCTACACCTTC.

V is TRBV4-1 and J is TRBJ1-3; TRBD1 might be the D (5 bases). Trimming pared 0 bases from V and 2 bases from J, leaving 8 bases between. Germline lookup yields CDR1 MGHRA and CDR2 YSYEKL. The CDR3 spans 15 residues. CDR3 protein: CASSQEGAPGNTIYF. CDR3 DNA: TGCGCCAGCAGCCAAGAAGGGGCCCCTGGAAACACCATATATTTT.

The V gene is TRBV7-9, the J gene TRBJ2-2, with TRBD1 matching over 11 bases. This CDR3 comprises 17 residues. Unmatched junction bases numbered 5, after V lost 5 bases and J lost 0 bases. CDR1 and CDR2 from the germline V gene are SEHNR and FQNEAQ (reference sequence). DNA of the CDR3: TGTGCCAGCAGCCCTGGGACAGGGGGACCGAACACCGGGGAGCTGTTTTTT. Amino acids: CASSPGTGGPNTGELFF.

The rearrangement uses TRBV5-1 and TRBJ2-1, with D maybe TRBD1 (6 bases). CDR3 length equals 15 residues. V lost 4 bases and J 8 bases, leaving 19 bases between the germline ends. In germline, CDR1 is SGHRS, CDR2 YFSETQ. The CDR3 protein is CASSGQTVAGDEQFF. In DNA, the CDR3 is TGCGCCAGCAGCGGACAGACAGTAGCTGGCGATGAGCAGTTCTTC.

The V and J genes are TRBV7-9 and TRBJ2-7; D is uncertain. The ends were cut back, 3 bases at V and 4 bases at J, with 10 bases in the middle. The germline V gene has CDR1 SEHNR and CDR2 FQNEAQ (reference sequence). The CDR3 has 13 amino acids. The CDR3 sequence is CASSFRVEYEQYF. For the CDR3, the DNA is TGTGCCAGCAGCTTTAGGGTGGAGTACGAGCAGTACTTC.

This clone was recorded once. The gene calls are TRBV5-6 and TRBJ2-1; D is perhaps TRBD1 (6 bases). Trimming removed 4 bases at V and 7 bases at J, with 12 bases between. The germline V gene has CDR1 SGHDT and CDR2 YYEEEE. This CDR3 has 13 amino acids. The CDR3 DNA reads as TGTGCCAGCAGCGTCGGGACAAATAATGAGCAGTTCTTC. This translates into CASSVGTNNEQFF.

The DNA of the CDR3 is TGCGCCAGCAGTGGCCCCCGATTTGGAGGCGCTTCGAACACCGGGGAGCTGTTTTTT. It translates to CASSGPRFGGASNTGELFF. The chain is built from TRBV10-1 and TRBJ2-2; weak D call: TRBD2 (5 bases). Deletions cut 4 bases from V and 0 bases from J, with 21 bases between. Germline loops: CDR1 WNHNN, CDR2 SYGVQD (reference sequence). This CDR3 comprises 19 residues.

The rearrangement uses TRBV6-6 and TRBJ1-1; D remains unclear. The CDR3 loop spans 11 amino acids. Trimming took off 10 bases at V and 7 bases at J, with 13 bases between the two ends. Per the germline V gene, CDR1 is MNHNY and CDR2 is SVGAGI (reference sequence). DNA for the CDR3: TGTGCCACCTTCCCGGGCAGTGAAGCTTTCTTT. Its translation: CATFPGSEAFF.

This chain uses TRBV6-4 with TRBJ1-6, with D possibly being TRBD1 (6 bases). Germline V CDR1 and CDR2: MRHNA, SNTAGT. Deletions cut 2 bases from V and 2 bases from J, with 7 bases between. The CDR3 has 15 residues. The CDR3 DNA reads TGTGCCAGCAGTGACACAGGGACCTATAATTCACCCCTCCACTTT. Protein: CASSDTGTYNSPLHF.

This chain uses TRBV7-9 with TRBJ2-3, with D perhaps TRBD1 (6 bases). This CDR3 contains 14 residues. V lost 9 bases and J 0 bases, leaving 13 bases between the germline ends. Germline V lookup: CDR1 SEHNR, CDR2 FQNEAQ (reference sequence). CDR3 nucleotide sequence: TGTGCCAGTTCACAGGGTACTAGCACAGATACGCAGTATTTT. It translates to CASSQGTSTDTQYF.

V and J are TRBV7-8 and TRBJ1-5; D is uncertain. The CDR3 spans 13 residues. Germline V gene data show CDR1 as SGHVS and CDR2 as FQNEAQ. Trimming pared 5 bases from V and 7 bases from J, leaving 12 bases between. The CDR3 coding sequence is TGTGCCAGCAGCGAGTCGGGGAACCAGCCCCAGCATTTT. Translation: CASSESGNQPQHF.

The sample holds one count of this clone. This chain uses TRBV15 with TRBJ1-1; D gene uncertain. CDR3 length: 11 residues. Trimming shortened V by 8 bases and J by 5 bases, and 9 bases separated the two germline ends. CDR1 is LNHNV and CDR2 is YYDKDF in the germline V gene (reference sequence). CDR3 in DNA: TGTGCCACCCTTTTCGGGACTGAAGCTTTCTTT. Amino acid sequence: CATLFGTEAFF.

There are a few counts of this clone. V usage is TRBV4-2 and J usage is TRBJ2-7; TRBD2 is a possible D gene (5 bases). The CDR3 runs 12 residues. V lost 1 base to trimming and J lost 7 bases, with 8 bases between them. The germline gives CDR1 LGHNA, CDR2 YNFKEQ. CDR3 protein: CASSQGPGEQYF. CDR3 bases: TGTGCCAGCAGCCAAGGACCGGGGGAGCAGTACTTC.